This TCR beta chain is drawn from a study of response to subunit inactivated influenza vaccine. Each CDR3 protein is one row after TCRdb ran MiXCR on the RT-PCR reads. The table lists about 520,000 distinct CDR3 sequences, 25% of them singletons. Whole-study results and caveats: Seasonal influenza vaccination, on each occasion, was suggested by the authors to recruit few new T cells.

This clonotype was seen only a few times. Its antigen remains unknown. This CDR3 has 14 amino acids. Trimming cost V 1 base and J 7 bases, with 16 bases left between them. Germline CDR1 and CDR2: GTSNPN and SVGIG (reference sequence). The chain joins TRBV30 to TRBJ2-5; D is uncertain. Source: CD4+ T cells sorted from PBMCs, taken about 5 days after vaccination. This clonotype was sampled from a man aged 50 to 59 who received an inactivated influenza vaccine. The CDR3 bases are TGTGCCTGGAGTGCCCTCACAGAGACTGGGACCCAGTACTTC. Amino acids: CAWSALTETGTQYF.